What follows is one T cell receptor (beta chain) and its context. It lacks a known antigen. The sample holds no much larger clone one base away, and base qualities are not on file. As encoded in the germline V gene (reference sequence), CDR1 is LNHDA while CDR2 is SQIVND. The junction shows trimming of 4 bases on V and 2 bases on J, and the gene matches do not reach 7 bases of it. The CDR3 spans 15 residues, from the cysteine through the phenylalanine. Only the CDR3 part of the read is kept: 45 bases, read in frame from the first base. The sample is drawn from a study of breast tumors, draining lymph nodes, adjacent tissues listed by TCRdb under 2016. Notes on the research overall: The study compared TCR beta repertoires across tumor, adjacent nontumor tissue and axillary lymph nodes from breast cancer patients. The study was designed to assess the relationships and possible T-cell exchange between tumor, surrounding tissue and draining lymph node repertoires in human breast cancer. What the authors observed across the whole study: The data were judged consistent with most tumor T cells deriving from the lymph node and then expanding within tumor tissue. Tumor and nontumor tissue repertoires were found to be significantly more similar in luminal-like than in basal-like breast cancer. The study presented the conclusion that tumor T cells originate in lymph nodes as consistent with a hypothesis, not as something directly demonstrated. Tumors showed preferential V and J gene usage, and their T-cell repertoire diversity fell below that of lymph nodes yet above that of nontumor tissue.

Sequencing relied on an Illumina HiSeq 2000. Multiplex PCR amplification was used to build the TCR beta chain libraries. The amplified TCR beta chain products were analyzed by high-throughput sequencing. Using fastp trimming at Q25 and MiXCR clonotype assembly, TCRdb reanalyzed the public sequencing data and kept in-frame beta chains. Each CDR3 protein appears once, grouped with its most common genes and DNA. The sample table lists 150,000 to 250,000 distinct CDR3 sequences, 30% to 40% of them with a count of one. Of the sample, more than 4% falls within the top ten clones. The axillary draining lymph nodes of breast cancer patients were the source of the lymph node samples.

Sequenced material: axillary lymph node tissue. The rearranged chain carries TRBV19 and TRBJ1-1; 7 nucleotides in the junction match TRBD1. This receptor was taken from a female donor with breast cancer. Some clones in this sample may be carry-over from other donors' samples. The CDR3 has the sequence CASSTLQGGNTEAFF. The DNA reads as follows: TGTGCCAGTAGTACACTGCAGGGGGGCAACACTGAAGCTTTCTTT. With all but the CDR3 taken from the reference TRBV19 and TRBJ1-1 genes, the full variable domain is: DGGITQSPKYLFRKEGQNVTLSCEQNLNHDAMYWYRQDPGQGLRLIYYSQIVNDFQKGDIAEGYSVSREKKESFPLTVTSAQKNPTAFYLCASSTLQGGNTEAFFGQGTRLTVV.